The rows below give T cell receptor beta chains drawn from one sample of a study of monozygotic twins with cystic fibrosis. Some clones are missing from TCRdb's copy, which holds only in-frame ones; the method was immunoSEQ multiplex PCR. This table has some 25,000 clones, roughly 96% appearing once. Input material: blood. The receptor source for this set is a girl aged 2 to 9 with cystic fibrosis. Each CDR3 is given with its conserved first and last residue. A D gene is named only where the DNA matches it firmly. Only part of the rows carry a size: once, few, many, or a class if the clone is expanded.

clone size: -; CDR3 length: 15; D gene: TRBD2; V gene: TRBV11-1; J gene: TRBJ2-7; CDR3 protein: CASSAFTSGVYEQYF; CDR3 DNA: TGTGCCAGCAGCGCATTTACTAGCGGGGTCTACGAGCAGTACTTC
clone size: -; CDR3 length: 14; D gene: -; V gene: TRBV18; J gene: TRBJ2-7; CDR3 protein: CASSPRERPYEQYF; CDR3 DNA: TGTGCCAGCTCACCAAGGGAGAGGCCCTACGAGCAGTACTTC
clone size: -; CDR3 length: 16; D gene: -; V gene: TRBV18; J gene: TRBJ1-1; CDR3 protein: CASSPRDARMNTEAFF; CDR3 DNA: TGTGCCAGCTCACCCCGGGACGCGCGAATGAACACTGAAGCTTTCTTT
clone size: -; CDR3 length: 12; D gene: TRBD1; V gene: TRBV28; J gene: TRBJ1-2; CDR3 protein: CASSRQGYGYTF; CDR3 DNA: TGTGCCAGCAGCCGACAGGGTTATGGCTACACCTTC
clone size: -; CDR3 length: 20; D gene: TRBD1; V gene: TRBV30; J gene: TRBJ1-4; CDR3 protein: CAWSVPQRDRGRTMNEKLFF; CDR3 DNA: TGTGCCTGGAGTGTCCCCCAACGAGACAGGGGCCGAACCATGAATGAAAAACTGTTTTTT
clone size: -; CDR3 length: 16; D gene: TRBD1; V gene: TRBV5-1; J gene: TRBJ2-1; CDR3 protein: CASSWGQGGSYNEQFF; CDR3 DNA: TGCGCCAGCAGCTGGGGACAGGGGGGCTCCTACAATGAGCAGTTCTTC
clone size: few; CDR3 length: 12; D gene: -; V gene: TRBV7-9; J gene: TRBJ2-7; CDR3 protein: CASSFGYHEQYF; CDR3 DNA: TGTGCCAGCAGCTTTGGTTACCACGAGCAGTACTTC
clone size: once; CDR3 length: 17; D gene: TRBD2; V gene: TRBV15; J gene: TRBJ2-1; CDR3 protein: CATSRAPGLAGSSEQFF; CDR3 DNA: TGTGCCACCAGCAGAGCCCCGGGACTAGCGGGGTCGTCCGAGCAGTTCTTC
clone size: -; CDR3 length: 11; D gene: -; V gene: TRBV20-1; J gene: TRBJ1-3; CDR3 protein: CSARDLNTIYF; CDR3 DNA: TGCAGTGCTAGAGATCTAAACACCATATATTTT
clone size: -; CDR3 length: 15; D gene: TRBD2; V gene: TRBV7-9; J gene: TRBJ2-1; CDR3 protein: CASSLALAGYNEQFF; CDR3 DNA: TGTGCCAGCAGCTTAGCACTAGCGGGGTACAATGAGCAGTTCTTC
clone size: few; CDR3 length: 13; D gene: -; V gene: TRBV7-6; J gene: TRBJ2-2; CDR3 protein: CASSLDITGELFF; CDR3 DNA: TGTGCCAGCAGCTTAGATATCACCGGGGAGCTGTTTTTT
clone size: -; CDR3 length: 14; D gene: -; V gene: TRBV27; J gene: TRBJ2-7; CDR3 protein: CASSYRQGTYEQYF; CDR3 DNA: TGTGCCAGCAGTTATAGGCAGGGTACCTACGAGCAGTACTTC
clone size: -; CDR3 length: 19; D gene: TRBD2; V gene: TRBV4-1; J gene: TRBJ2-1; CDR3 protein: CASSQRGLAGGSSYNEQFF; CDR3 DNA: TGCGCCAGCAGCCAAAGAGGACTAGCGGGTGGGAGCTCCTACAATGAGCAGTTCTTC
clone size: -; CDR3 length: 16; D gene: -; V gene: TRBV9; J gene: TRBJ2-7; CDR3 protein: CASSVPVGGQKYEQYF; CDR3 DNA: TGTGCCAGCAGCGTCCCAGTGGGGGGACAGAAGTACGAGCAGTACTTC
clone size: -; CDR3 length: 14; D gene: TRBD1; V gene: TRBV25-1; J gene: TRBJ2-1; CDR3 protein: CASSDRTGGHEQFF; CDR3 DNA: TGTGCCAGCAGTGATCGCACAGGGGGCCATGAGCAGTTCTTC
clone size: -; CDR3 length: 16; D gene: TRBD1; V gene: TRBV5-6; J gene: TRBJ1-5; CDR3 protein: CASSLGGQGFYQPQHF; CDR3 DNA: TGTGCCAGCAGCCTGGGAGGACAGGGGTTCTATCAGCCCCAGCATTTT
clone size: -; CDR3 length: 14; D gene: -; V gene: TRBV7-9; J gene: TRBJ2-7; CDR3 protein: CASSTSTSSYEQYF; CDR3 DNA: TGTGCCAGCAGCACCTCGACTAGCTCCTACGAGCAGTACTTC
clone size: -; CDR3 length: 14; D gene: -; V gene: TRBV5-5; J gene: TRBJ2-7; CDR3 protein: CASNPPGLADEQYF; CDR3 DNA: TGTGCCAGCAATCCCCCGGGGTTAGCCGACGAGCAGTACTTC
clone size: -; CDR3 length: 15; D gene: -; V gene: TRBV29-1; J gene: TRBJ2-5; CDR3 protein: CSVPMWGAAQETQYF; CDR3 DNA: TGCAGCGTGCCGATGTGGGGGGCCGCCCAAGAGACCCAGTACTTC
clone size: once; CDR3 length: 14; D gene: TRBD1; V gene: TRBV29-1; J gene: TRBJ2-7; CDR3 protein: CSVPHETGRDEQYF; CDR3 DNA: TGCAGCGTTCCCCATGAGACAGGGCGGGACGAGCAGTACTTC
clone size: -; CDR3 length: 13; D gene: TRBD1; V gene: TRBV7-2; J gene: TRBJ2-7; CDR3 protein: CASSWDRDYEQYF; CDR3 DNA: TGTGCCAGCAGCTGGGACAGGGACTACGAGCAGTACTTC